This entry concerns a single T cell receptor beta chain. The record originates from a study of OX40 agonist ivuxolimab in advanced cancers. CDR3 length equals 14 residues. Germline-derived CDR1 and CDR2 are SGHNT and YYREEE (reference sequence). Trimming took off 4 bases at V and 1 base at J, with 11 bases between the two ends. Assay used: immunoSEQ multiplex PCR; TCRdb lists only in-frame clones, some missing. Counted here are tens of thousands of clones, around 86% occurring once; the ten biggest clones make up around 0.99%. The rearrangement joins TRBV5-4 to TRBJ1-1; D is ambiguous. The input for sequencing was CD4+ or CD8+ T cells sorted from blood, taken in a trial of the OX40 agonist ivuxolimab. This clonotype originated in an adult with an advanced solid tumor such as melanoma, head and neck, liver or kidney cancer. CDR3 residues: CASSPRVANTEAFF. Here the CDR3 DNA reads TGTGCCAGCAGCCCGAGGGTCGCGAACACTGAAGCTTTCTTT.